This TCR beta chain appears in the sequencing data of a study of CD8 T cell repertoires and HIV-1 epitope variants. In the study overall: T cells were stimulated with Twenty-five Gag and Nef peptides separately. Epitopes were three Gag families plus Nef HW9 and YT9. IL-2, IL-7 and IL-15 were added on days 3 and 7 of approximately 10-day cultures. 1M T cells were kept uncultured as a baseline.

V was trimmed by 1 base and J by 7 bases, leaving 6 bases between them. The CDR3 runs 11 residues. Germline V CDR1 and CDR2: SGHDT, YYEEEE. The assay was immunoSEQ multiplex PCR, and TCRdb's table has in-frame clones only and misses some. The sample has roughly 100,000 clones, roughly four fifths seen once. Source material: uncultured baseline CD8+ T cells from peripheral blood mononuclear cells (PBMCs). The gene calls are TRBV5-6 and TRBJ2-7; D unclear. This clonotype was obtained from a male donor with HIV. The CDR3 DNA reads TGTGCCAGCAGCTTGATAACGGAGCAGTACTTC. Its translation: CASSLITEQYF.